This TCR beta chain was documented in a study of shared clonotypes between healthy human individuals. The data were produced by immunoSEQ multiplex PCR, yet TCRdb's version contains in-frame clones alone and is incomplete. The sample lists hundreds of thousands of clones; 85% to 95% were seen once. Terminally differentiated effector memory CD45RA+ cells were left out of the naive CD8 fraction, which was CD45RO-negative and positively selected for CCR7. Per the germline V gene, CDR1 is MGHRA and CDR2 is YSYEKL. The CDR3 extends over 16 amino acids. V was shortened by 0 bases and J by 6 bases, with 18 bases between the two germline ends. Study-wide results and caveats: A reduction in generation probabilities was seen for non-shared clonotypes relative to those shared by all four donors.

Comments on this clone: Antigen: not known.

V gene TRBV4-1 combines with J gene TRBJ2-7; D remains ambiguous. The sequenced sample was naive CD8+ T cells sorted from blood. This clonotype was sampled from a woman under 40 in good health. CDR3 in DNA: TGCGCCAGCAGCCAAGATCGCGACTCGCCCGCGGCCGAGCAGTACTTC. Translating it yields CASSQDRDSPAAEQYF.